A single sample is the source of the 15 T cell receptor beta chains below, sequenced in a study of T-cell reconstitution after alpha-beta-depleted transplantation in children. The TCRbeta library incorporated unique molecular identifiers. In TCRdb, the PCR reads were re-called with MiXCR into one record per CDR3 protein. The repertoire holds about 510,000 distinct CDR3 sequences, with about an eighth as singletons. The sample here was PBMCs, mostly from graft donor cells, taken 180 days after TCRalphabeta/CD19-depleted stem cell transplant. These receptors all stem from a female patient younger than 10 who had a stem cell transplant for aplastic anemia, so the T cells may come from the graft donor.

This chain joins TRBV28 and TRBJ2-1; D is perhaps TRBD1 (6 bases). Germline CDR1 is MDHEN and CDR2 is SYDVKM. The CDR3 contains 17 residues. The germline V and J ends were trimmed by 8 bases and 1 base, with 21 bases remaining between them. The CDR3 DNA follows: TGTGCCAGCTCCCTCCTGGGACATTTTTCATCCTACAATGAGCAGTTCTTC. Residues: CASSLLGHFSSYNEQFF.

The CDR3 DNA reads TGTGCCAGCAGTTTTCGTTTAGCCGACACTGAAGCTTTCTTT. The encoded protein is CASSFRLADTEAFF. V and J are TRBV12-3 or TRBV12-4 and TRBJ1-1; D gene ambiguous. Trimming pared 3 bases from V and 3 bases from J, leaving 11 bases between. CDR3 length: 14 residues.

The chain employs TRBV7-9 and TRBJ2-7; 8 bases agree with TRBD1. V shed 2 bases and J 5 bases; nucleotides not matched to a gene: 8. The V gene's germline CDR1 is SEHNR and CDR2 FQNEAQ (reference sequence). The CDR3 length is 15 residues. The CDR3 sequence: CASSLPRQGRNEQYF. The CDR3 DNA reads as TGTGCCAGCAGCTTACCCCGACAGGGGCGGAACGAGCAGTACTTC.

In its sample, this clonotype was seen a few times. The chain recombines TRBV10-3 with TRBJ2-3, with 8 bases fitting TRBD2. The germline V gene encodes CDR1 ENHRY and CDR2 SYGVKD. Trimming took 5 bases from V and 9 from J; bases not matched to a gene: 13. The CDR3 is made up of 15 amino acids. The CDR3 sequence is CAISLSGSTMGTQYF. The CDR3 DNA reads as TGTGCCATCAGTCTCAGCGGGAGTACGATGGGGACGCAGTATTTT.

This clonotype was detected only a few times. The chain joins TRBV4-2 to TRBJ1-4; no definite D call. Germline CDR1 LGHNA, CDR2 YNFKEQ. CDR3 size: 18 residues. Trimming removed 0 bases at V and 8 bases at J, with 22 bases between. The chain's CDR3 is CASSQDQRERGGGEKLFF. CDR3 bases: TGTGCCAGCAGCCAAGATCAACGGGAAAGAGGAGGTGGGGAAAAACTGTTTTTT.

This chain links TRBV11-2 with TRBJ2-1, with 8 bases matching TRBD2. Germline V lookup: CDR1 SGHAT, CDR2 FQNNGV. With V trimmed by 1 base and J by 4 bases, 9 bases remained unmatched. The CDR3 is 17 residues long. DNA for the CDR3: TGTGCCAGCAGCTTAGTAGGTCCTAGCGGGCCATACAATGAGCAGTTCTTC. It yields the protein CASSLVGPSGPYNEQFF.

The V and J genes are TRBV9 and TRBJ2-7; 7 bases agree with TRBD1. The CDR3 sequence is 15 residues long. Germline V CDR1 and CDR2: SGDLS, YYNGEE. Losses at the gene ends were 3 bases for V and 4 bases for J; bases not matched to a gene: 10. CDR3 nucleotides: TGTGCCAGCAGCGGCGACAGGGTTGGAGGTTACGAGCAGTACGTC. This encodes CASSGDRVGGYEQYV.

The CDR3 is CSARDSLGLPSGANVLTF. The DNA of the CDR3 is TGCAGTGCTAGAGATTCTCTAGGACTTCCCTCTGGGGCCAACGTCCTGACTTTC. This sequence joins TRBV20-1 and TRBJ2-6, with D perhaps TRBD2 (5 bases). V lost 0 bases, J lost 0 bases, and 15 bases lay in between. CDR3 length: 18 amino acids. Per germline, CDR1 DFQATT and CDR2 SNEGSKA (reference sequence).

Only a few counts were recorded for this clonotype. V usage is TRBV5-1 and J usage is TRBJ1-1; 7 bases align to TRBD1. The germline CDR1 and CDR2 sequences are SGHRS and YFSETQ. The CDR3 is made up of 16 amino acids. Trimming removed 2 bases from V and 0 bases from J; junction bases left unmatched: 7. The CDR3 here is CASSFTGVVVNTEAFF. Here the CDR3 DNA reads TGCGCCAGCAGCTTCACAGGGGTCGTTGTGAACACTGAAGCTTTCTTT.

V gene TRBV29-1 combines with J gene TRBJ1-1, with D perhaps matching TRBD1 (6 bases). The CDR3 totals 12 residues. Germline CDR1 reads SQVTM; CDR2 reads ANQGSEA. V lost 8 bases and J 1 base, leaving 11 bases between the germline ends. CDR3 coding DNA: TGCAGCCCTAAGACAGGGAACACTGAAGCTTTCTTT. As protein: CSPKTGNTEAFF. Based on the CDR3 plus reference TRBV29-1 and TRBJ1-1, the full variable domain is SAVISQKPSRDICQRGTSLTIQCQVDSQVTMMFWYRQQPGQSLTLIATANQGSEATYESGFVIDKFPISRPNLTFSTLTVSNMSPEDSSIYLCSPKTGNTEAFFGQGTRLTVV.

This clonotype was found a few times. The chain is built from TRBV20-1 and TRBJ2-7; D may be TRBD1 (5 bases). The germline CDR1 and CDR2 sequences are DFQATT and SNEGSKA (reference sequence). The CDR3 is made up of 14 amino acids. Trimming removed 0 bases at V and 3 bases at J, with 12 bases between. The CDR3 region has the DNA TGCAGTGCTAGAGATCAGGGTTCAGGCTACGAGCAGTACTTC. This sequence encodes CSARDQGSGYEQYF.

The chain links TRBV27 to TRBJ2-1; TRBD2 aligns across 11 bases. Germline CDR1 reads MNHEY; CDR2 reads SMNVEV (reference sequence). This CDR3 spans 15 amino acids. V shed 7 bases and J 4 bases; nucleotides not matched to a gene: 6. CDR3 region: CASNLGLAAYNEQFF. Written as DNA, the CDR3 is TGTGCCAGCAACCTGGGACTAGCGGCGTACAATGAGCAGTTCTTC.

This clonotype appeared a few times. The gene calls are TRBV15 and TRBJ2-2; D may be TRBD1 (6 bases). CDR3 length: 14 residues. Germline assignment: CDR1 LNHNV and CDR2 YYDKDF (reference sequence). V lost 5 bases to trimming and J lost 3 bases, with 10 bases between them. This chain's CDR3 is CATSAWTDTGELFF. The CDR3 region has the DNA TGTGCCACCAGCGCCTGGACAGACACCGGGGAGCTGTTTTTT.

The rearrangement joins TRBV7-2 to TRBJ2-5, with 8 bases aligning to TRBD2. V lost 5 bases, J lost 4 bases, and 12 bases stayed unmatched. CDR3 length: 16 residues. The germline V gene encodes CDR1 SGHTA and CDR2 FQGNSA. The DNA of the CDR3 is TGTGCCAGCAGCCCGCCGGGGGGGCGATCAGGAGAGACCCAGTACTTC. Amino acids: CASSPPGGRSGETQYF.

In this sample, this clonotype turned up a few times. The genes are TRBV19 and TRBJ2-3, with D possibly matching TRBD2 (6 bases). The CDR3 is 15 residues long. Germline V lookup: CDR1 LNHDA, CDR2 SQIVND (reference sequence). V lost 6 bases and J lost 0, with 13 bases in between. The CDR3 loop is CASRKIAASTDTQYF. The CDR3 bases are TGTGCCAGTAGAAAGATAGCGGCTAGCACAGATACGCAGTATTTT.